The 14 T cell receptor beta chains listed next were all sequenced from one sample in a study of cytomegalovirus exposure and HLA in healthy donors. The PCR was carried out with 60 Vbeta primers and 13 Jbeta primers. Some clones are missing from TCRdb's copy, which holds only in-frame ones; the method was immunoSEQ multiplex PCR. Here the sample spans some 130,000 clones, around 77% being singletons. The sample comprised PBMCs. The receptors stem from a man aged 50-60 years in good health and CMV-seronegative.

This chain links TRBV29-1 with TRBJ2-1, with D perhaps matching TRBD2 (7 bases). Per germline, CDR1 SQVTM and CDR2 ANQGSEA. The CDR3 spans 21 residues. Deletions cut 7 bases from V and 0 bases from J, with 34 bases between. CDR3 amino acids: CSAQGGALKGRTESSYNEQFF. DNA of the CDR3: TGCAGCGCTCAAGGGGGGGCCCTTAAAGGGCGGACCGAGAGCTCCTACAATGAGCAGTTCTTC.

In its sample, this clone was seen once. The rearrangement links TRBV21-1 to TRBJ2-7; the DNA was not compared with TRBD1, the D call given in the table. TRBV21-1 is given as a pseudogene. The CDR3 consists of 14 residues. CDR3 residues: CASSSRTGAREQYF. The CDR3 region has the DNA TGTGCCAGCAGCTCACGGACAGGGGCGAGGGAGCAGTACTTC.

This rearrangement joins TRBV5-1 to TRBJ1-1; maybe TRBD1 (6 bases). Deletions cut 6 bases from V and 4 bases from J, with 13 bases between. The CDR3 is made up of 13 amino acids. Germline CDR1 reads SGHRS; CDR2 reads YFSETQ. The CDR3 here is CASKGEGVTEAFF. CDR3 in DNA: TGCGCCAGCAAGGGGGAGGGGGTCACTGAAGCTTTCTTT.

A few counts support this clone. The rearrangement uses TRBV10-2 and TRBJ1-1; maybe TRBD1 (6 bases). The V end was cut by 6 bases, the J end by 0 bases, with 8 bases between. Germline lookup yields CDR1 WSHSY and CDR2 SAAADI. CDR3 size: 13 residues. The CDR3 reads CASSRGVNTEAFF. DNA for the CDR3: TGCGCCAGCAGCAGGGGTGTGAACACTGAAGCTTTCTTT.

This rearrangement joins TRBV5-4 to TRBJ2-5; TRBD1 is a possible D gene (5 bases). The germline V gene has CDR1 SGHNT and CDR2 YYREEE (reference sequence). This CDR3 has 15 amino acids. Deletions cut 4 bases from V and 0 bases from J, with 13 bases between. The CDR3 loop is CASSTPGQNQETQYF. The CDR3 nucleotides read TGTGCCAGCAGCACTCCTGGACAAAACCAAGAGACCCAGTACTTC.

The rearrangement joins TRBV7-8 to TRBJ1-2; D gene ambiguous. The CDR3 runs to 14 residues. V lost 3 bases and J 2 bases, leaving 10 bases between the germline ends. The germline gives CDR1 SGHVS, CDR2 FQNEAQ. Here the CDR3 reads CASSLAGGNYGYTF. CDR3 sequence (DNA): TGTGCCAGCAGCTTGGCAGGTGGGAACTATGGCTACACCTTC.

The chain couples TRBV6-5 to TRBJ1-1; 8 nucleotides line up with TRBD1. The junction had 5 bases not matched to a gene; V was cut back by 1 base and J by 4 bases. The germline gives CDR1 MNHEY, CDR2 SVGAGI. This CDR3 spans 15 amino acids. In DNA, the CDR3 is TGTGCCAGCAGTTACTTGGACAGGGCAGGCACTGAAGCTTTCTTT. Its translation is CASSYLDRAGTEAFF.

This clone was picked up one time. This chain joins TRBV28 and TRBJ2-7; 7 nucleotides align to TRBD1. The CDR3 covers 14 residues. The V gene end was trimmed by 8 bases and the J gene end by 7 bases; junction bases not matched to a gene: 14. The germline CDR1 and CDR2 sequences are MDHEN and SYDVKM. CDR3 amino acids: CASYSQRGRGEQYF. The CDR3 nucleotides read TGTGCCAGCTATTCTCAAAGGGGGCGAGGGGAGCAGTACTTC. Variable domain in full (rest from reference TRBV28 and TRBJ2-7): DVKVTQSSRYLVKRTGEKVFLECVQDMDHENMFWYRQDPGLGLRLIYFSYDVKMKEKGDIPEGYSVSREKKERFSLILESASTNQTSMYLCASYSQRGRGEQYFGPGTRLTVT.

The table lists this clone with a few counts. In DNA, the CDR3 is TGTGCCAGCTCAGCGGACAGGGGGCAAGAGACCCAGTACTTC. Amino acid sequence: CASSADRGQETQYF. V gene TRBV18 combines with J gene TRBJ2-5; 10 nucleotides agree with TRBD1. V gave up 5 bases and J gave up 2 bases; unmatched junction bases: 2. The CDR3 covers 14 residues. The V gene's germline CDR1 is KGHSH and CDR2 LQKENI. The entire variable domain, with the rest obtained from reference TRBV18 and TRBJ2-5, is as follows: NAGVMQNPRHLVRRRGQEARLRCSPMKGHSHVYWYRQLPEEGLKFMVYLQKENIIDESGMPKERFSAEFPKEGPSILRIQQVVRGDSAAYFCASSADRGQETQYFGPGTRLLVL.

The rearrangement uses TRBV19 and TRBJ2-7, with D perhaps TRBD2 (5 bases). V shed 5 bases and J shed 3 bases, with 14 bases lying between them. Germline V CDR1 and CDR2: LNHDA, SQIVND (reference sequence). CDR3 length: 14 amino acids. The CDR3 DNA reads TGTGCCAGTAGTTCCCCGGGGTCAGACTACGAGCAGTACTTC. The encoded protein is CASSSPGSDYEQYF.

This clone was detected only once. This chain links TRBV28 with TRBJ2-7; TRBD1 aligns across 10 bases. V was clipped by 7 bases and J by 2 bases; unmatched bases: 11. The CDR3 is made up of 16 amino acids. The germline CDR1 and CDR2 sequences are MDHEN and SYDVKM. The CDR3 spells CASKATGGGITYEQYF. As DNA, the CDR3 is TGTGCCAGCAAGGCGACAGGGGGCGGGATAACCTACGAGCAGTACTTC.

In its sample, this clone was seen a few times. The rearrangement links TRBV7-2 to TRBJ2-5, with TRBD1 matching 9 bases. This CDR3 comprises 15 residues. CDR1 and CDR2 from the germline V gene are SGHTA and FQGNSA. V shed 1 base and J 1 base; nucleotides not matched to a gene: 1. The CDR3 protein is CASSLGGQGQETQYF. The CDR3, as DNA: TGTGCCAGCAGCTTAGGGGGACAGGGCCAAGAGACCCAGTACTTC.

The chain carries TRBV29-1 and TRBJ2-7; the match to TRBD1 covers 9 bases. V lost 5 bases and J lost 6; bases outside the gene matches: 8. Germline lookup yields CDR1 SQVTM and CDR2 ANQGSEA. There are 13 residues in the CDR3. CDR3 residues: CSVSRDREFEQYF. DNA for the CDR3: TGCAGCGTTTCTCGGGACAGGGAGTTCGAGCAGTACTTC.

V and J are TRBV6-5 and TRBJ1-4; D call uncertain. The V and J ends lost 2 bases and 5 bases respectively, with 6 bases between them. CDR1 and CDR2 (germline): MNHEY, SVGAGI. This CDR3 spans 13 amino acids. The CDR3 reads CASSYTINEKLFF. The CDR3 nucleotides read TGTGCCAGCAGTTACACAATAAATGAAAAACTGTTTTTT.